This T cell receptor (beta chain) was found in a study of OX40 agonist ivuxolimab in advanced cancers. The study's findings and limits: By week 6 at 0.1 to 3.0 mg/kg, blood CD4+ and CD8+ T cells had expanded clonally. More expanded clones were found, on average, in CD8+ than in CD4+ T cells.

The data were produced by immunoSEQ multiplex PCR, yet TCRdb's version contains in-frame clones alone and is incomplete. Among 45,000 to 50,000 clones, over 90% were seen once, and the ten largest hold approximately 6.8%. The study sampled blood at baseline, cycle 4 day 1, and cycle 7 day 1. A note on this clone: What it recognizes is unknown.

Sample: CD4+ or CD8+ T cells sorted from blood, taken in a trial of the OX40 agonist ivuxolimab. The origin of this receptor is an adult with an advanced solid tumor such as melanoma, head and neck, liver or kidney cancer.

The CDR3 loop reads CASSEVSGLIYQPQHF. The CDR3 DNA reads TGTGCCAGCAGTGAAGTATCGGGACTAATTTATCAGCCCCAGCATTTT. The chain combines TRBV2 with TRBJ1-5; D is perhaps TRBD1 (5 bases). Germline CDR1 reads SNHLY; CDR2 reads FYNNEI. The CDR3 has 16 amino acids. With 1 base removed from V and 5 bases from J, the gap between germline ends came to 15 bases.